Below are 18 T cell receptor beta chains sequenced from a single sample in a study of glioma-infiltrating T cells. TCR alpha and beta CDR3 regions were amplified from RNA using iRepertoire nested multiplex PCR. TCRdb called the multiplex PCR reads again in MiXCR, with one record for every CDR3 protein. The sample carries about 110,000 distinct CDR3 sequences, approximately 26% recorded once. Sequenced input: glioma tissue, nonneoplastic brain tissue, or PBMCs (not recorded which). These receptor sequences come from a human donor with low-grade glioma or glioblastoma, undergoing nonglioma brain surgery, or in good health (not recorded which).

This clonotype was picked up a small number of times. CDR3 protein: CASSQDPGQGSYEQYF. The DNA of the CDR3 is TGTGCCAGCAGCCAAGACCCGGGACAGGGGTCCTACGAGCAGTACTTC. The chain has TRBV14 and TRBJ2-7; 10 positions agree with TRBD1. This CDR3 is 16 amino acids long. V lost 0 bases and J lost 1; bases outside the gene matches: 3. CDR1 is SGHDN, CDR2 FVKESK, per germline.

In its sample, this clonotype was seen many times. V usage is TRBV3-1 and J usage is TRBJ2-1; no clear D. Trimming pared 3 bases from V and 7 bases from J, leaving 10 bases between. The CDR3 loop spans 13 amino acids. CDR1 and CDR2 from the germline V gene are LGHDT and YNNKEL (reference sequence). The CDR3 sequence: CASSHYRLNEQFF. Written as DNA, the CDR3 is TGTGCCAGCAGCCATTACAGACTGAATGAGCAGTTCTTC.

This clonotype has ten or more counts. V usage is TRBV6-2 or TRBV6-3 and J usage is TRBJ2-1; 11 bases match TRBD2. Trimming at V came to 6 bases and at J to 6 bases, leaving 7 bases not matched to a gene. From germline, CDR1 is MNHEY and CDR2 SVGEGT. This CDR3 is 15 amino acids long. The CDR3 region is CASRAVAGGANEQFF. CDR3 sequence (DNA): TGTGCCAGCAGGGCTGTAGCGGGGGGGGCCAATGAGCAGTTCTTC.

This clonotype was detected ten times or more. This chain uses TRBV29-1 with TRBJ2-1, with no clear D. This CDR3 is 11 amino acids long. V was shortened by 4 bases and J by 4 bases, with 5 bases between the two germline ends. CDR1 is SQVTM, CDR2 ANQGSEA, per germline. The CDR3 nucleotides read TGCAGCGTTGGACCGTACAATGAGCAGTTCTTC. Amino acid sequence: CSVGPYNEQFF.

This clonotype was observed at least ten times. Written as DNA, the CDR3 is TGTGCCAGCAGCTTGTTCAATGAGCAGTTCTTC. It codes for CASSLFNEQFF. The chain couples TRBV5-6 to TRBJ2-1; no definite D call. This CDR3 region has 11 residues. Looked up from germline, CDR1 is SGHDT and CDR2 is YYEEEE. The germline V and J ends were trimmed by 1 base and 6 bases, with 2 bases remaining between them.

This clonotype was detected many times. This chain uses TRBV4-1 with TRBJ2-1; TRBD2 matches 11 bases. Per the germline V gene, CDR1 is MGHRA and CDR2 is YSYEKL. The J segment lost 7 bases and the V segment lost 3 bases, leaving 8 bases of the junction unmatched. CDR3 length: 16 residues. The CDR3 region has the DNA TGCGCCAGCAGCCATCTCACTAGCGGGAGAAGAAATGAGCAGTTCTTC. It translates to CASSHLTSGRRNEQFF.

V and J are TRBV5-1 and TRBJ1-3; D is possibly TRBD1 (6 bases). The CDR3 loop spans 13 amino acids. Trimming took off 7 bases at V and 4 bases at J, with 12 bases between the two ends. Per the germline V gene, CDR1 is SGHRS and CDR2 is YFSETQ. This CDR3 is CASGPDRGNTIYF. DNA for the CDR3: TGCGCCAGCGGCCCGGACAGAGGAAACACCATATATTTT.

This clonotype was observed many times. This chain joins TRBV28 and TRBJ2-7, with 9 bases that match TRBD1. V shed 5 bases and J 4 bases; nucleotides not matched to a gene: 6. CDR3 length: 14 amino acids. Germline V CDR1 and CDR2: MDHEN, SYDVKM. The chain's CDR3 is CASSPGTGKYEQYF. CDR3 sequence (DNA): TGTGCCAGCAGTCCCGGGACAGGGAAATACGAGCAGTACTTC.

This clonotype showed up many times. This chain joins TRBV20-1 and TRBJ2-7; 7 nucleotides match TRBD2. The CDR3 has 15 residues. V shed 3 bases, J shed 0 bases, and the junction held 8 bases outside the gene matches. CDR1 and CDR2 (germline): DFQATT, SNEGSKA (reference sequence). The CDR3 protein is CSARVPSGGSYEQYF. Here the CDR3 DNA reads TGCAGTGCTAGGGTACCGTCGGGGGGCTCCTACGAGCAGTACTTC.

The sample holds many counts of this clonotype. The chain uses TRBV7-2 and TRBJ2-1; 8 nucleotides agree with TRBD2. CDR3 size: 15 residues. Trimming cost V 2 bases and J 5 bases; bases outside gene matches: 5. CDR1 and CDR2 (germline): SGHTA, FQGNSA. This CDR3 is CASSLTSGSHNEQFF. The CDR3 nucleotides read TGTGCCAGCAGCTTAACGAGCGGGAGTCACAATGAGCAGTTCTTC.

The sample holds many counts of this clonotype. J is TRBJ2-1 and V is TRBV27, with TRBD2 matching 12 bases. Germline V CDR1 and CDR2: MNHEY, SMNVEV (reference sequence). The CDR3 sequence is 16 residues long. The V segment lost 5 bases and the J segment 10 bases; nucleotides outside the gene matches: 12. CDR3 DNA sequence: TGTGCCAGCAGTCTTCTCCTAGCGGGAGGGCCGGTAGAGCAGTTCTTC. Encoded protein: CASSLLLAGGPVEQFF.

In this sample, this clonotype turned up many times. The V call is TRBV6-1, the J call TRBJ2-1; 10 bases agree with TRBD2. CDR1 is MNHNS, CDR2 SASEGT, per germline. Trimming removed 8 bases from V and 4 bases from J; junction bases left unmatched: 8. The CDR3 length is 15 residues. CDR3: CASGSGTSDYNEQFF. The CDR3 region has the DNA TGTGCCAGCGGCTCCGGGACTAGCGATTACAATGAGCAGTTCTTC.

This clonotype was observed a few times. The rearrangement uses TRBV7-2 and TRBJ2-2, with 11 bases identical to TRBD2. Germline lookup yields CDR1 SGHTA and CDR2 FQGNSA. Germline trimming cut 1 base from V and 4 bases from J; bases unmatched to any gene: 5. The CDR3 is 17 residues long. CDR3 region: CASSLGLAGGGTGELFF. The CDR3 DNA reads as TGTGCCAGCAGCTTAGGTCTAGCGGGAGGTGGCACCGGGGAGCTGTTTTTT.

This clonotype was seen a handful of times. The chain recombines TRBV7-9 with TRBJ1-5; the D is unclear. This CDR3 is built from 16 residues. V lost 5 bases, J lost 0 bases, and 14 bases lay in between. Germline assignment: CDR1 SEHNR and CDR2 FQNEAQ (reference sequence). CDR3 loop: CASSDGRKYSNQPQHF. CDR3 coding DNA: TGTGCCAGCAGCGATGGACGGAAATATAGCAATCAGCCCCAGCATTTT.

At least ten counts were recorded for this clonotype. V gene TRBV5-1 combines with J gene TRBJ2-7; D gene uncertain. CDR1 SGHRS and CDR2 YFSETQ come from the germline V gene. The CDR3 contains 13 residues. V gave up 4 bases and J gave up 4 bases, with 12 bases separating them. CDR3 nucleotide sequence: TGCGCCAGCAGCGCCTACAGCTGGTACGAGCAGTACTTC. It codes for CASSAYSWYEQYF. The full variable domain, with the rest looked up from reference TRBV5-1 and TRBJ2-7, is KAGVTQTPRYLIKTRGQQVTLSCSPISGHRSVSWYQQTPGQGLQFLFEYFSETQRNKGNFPGRFSGRQFSNSRSEMNVSTLELGDSALYLCASSAYSWYEQYFGPGTRLTVT.

The chain has TRBV5-5 and TRBJ2-3; 9 bases line up with TRBD2. V shed 4 bases and J 5 bases; nucleotides not matched to a gene: 11. The CDR3 covers 16 residues. Germline V gives CDR1 SGHKS, CDR2 YYEKEE (reference sequence). The CDR3 DNA is TGTGCCAGCAGCCGACAAATAGCGGGAGCAGTAGATACGCAGTATTTT. It translates to CASSRQIAGAVDTQYF.

CDR3 DNA sequence: TGCGCCAGCAGCTCAGGGACAGCCCGAATCTACGAGCAGTACTTC. It encodes CASSSGTARIYEQYF. J is TRBJ2-7 and V is TRBV5-1, with TRBD1 matching 7 bases. After removal of 3 bases from V and 3 bases from J, the junction contained 9 bases not matched to a gene. CDR3 length: 15 residues. The germline gives CDR1 SGHRS, CDR2 YFSETQ.

This clonotype was picked up many times. The chain carries TRBV4-1 and TRBJ1-2; D gene ambiguous. CDR3 length equals 14 residues. Trimming shortened V by 1 base and J by 6 bases, and 12 bases separated the two germline ends. CDR1 is MGHRA, CDR2 YSYEKL, per germline. Here the CDR3 DNA reads TGCGCCAGCAGCCAAGTAATCCCCTATGATGGCTACACCTTC. Encoded protein: CASSQVIPYDGYTF.